This T cell receptor (beta chain) appears in the sequencing data of a study of ipilimumab plus nivolumab after autologous stem cell transplantation (dated by TCRdb to the early 2020s). With regard to the full study: The median number of doses received by trial patients was four or five for ipilimumab and roughly eight for nivolumab. Both primary refractory and relapsed disease were represented in the DLBCL cohort, where 18-month progression-free survival was roughly 89% and 26%, respectively. Patients with high-risk diffuse large B cell lymphoma, mature T cell lymphoma, or multiple myeloma undergoing autologous transplant were enrolled in the trial. Some 35 patients made up the trial's intent-to-treat population. What the authors observed across the whole study: The authors stated that profiles of the T cell receptor repertoire, regulatory T cell phenotype and gut microbiota provided a biologic rationale for studying this approach further. The authors concluded that, as post-transplant consolidation, combined checkpoint inhibition appeared tolerable.

The V end loses 5 bases and the J end loses 4 bases, and a stretch of 11 bases separates them. Taken from the germline V gene, the CDR1 and CDR2 loops are MNHEY and SVGAGI. The CDR3, cysteine through phenylalanine, is 13 amino acids long. Only CDR3 DNA remains: 39 bases, in frame from the first base. To note about this clone: The antigen it recognizes is unknown. No much larger clone exists at a distance of one base, and base qualities are not known.

The receptor library was made with the immunoSEQ multiplex PCR assay. TCRdb provides this immuneACCESS table in a form limited to in-frame rearrangements. Some clones are lacking; in checked studies, under half of them reflect an unresolved V gene, and why the rest are absent is not known. The sample profile shows under 20,000 clones; approximately 79% of them were found once. The ten most abundant clones make up approximately 34% of the sample. Checkpoint therapy was initiated 14 to 28 days after autologous transplant, and ipilimumab was administered at 1 mg/kg intravenously on day 1 of selected weeks. Nivolumab was given at 3 mg/kg intravenously on day 1 of weeks 1, 4, 7, 10, and every two weeks through week 26. The study was a Phase Ib clinical trial testing combined checkpoint inhibition with ipilimumab and nivolumab as consolidation after autologous stem cell transplantation.

The origin of this receptor is a male donor with diffuse large B-cell lymphoma. The specimen comprised PBMCs, sampled in a trial of ipilimumab plus nivolumab as post-transplant consolidation. The sequence joins TRBV6-5 to TRBJ1-2; there is no confident call for the D gene. CDR3 sequence: CASSPQRGYGYTF. The sequence in DNA is TGTGCCAGCAGTCCCCAGCGGGGCTATGGCTACACCTTC.